Presented here are 30 T cell receptor beta chains from one specimen sequenced in a study of T cells in Graves' hyperthyroidism and ophthalmopathy (dated by TCRdb to the late 2010s). The library was built by means of multiplex PCR. TCRdb names Illumina HiSeq 2000 as the instrument used. TCR beta CDR3 regions were amplified from RNA transcripts. The TCR CDR3 was subjected to a first round of RT-PCR using the HTBI primer set and the Qiagen OneStep RT-PCR kit. Starting from the raw public reads, TCRdb applied fastp trimming at Q25, assembled clones with MiXCR and retained in-frame beta chains. Rows matching on CDR3 protein sequence are summarized as one entry with the most common DNA and genes. A total of about 610,000 distinct CDR3 sequences appear in this sample, 14% to 15% of them only once. The top ten clonotypes cover over 3.5% of the sample. Sequenced material: blood. These receptors came from a woman in her 40s with Graves' ophthalmopathy.

This clonotype has more than one count but fewer than ten. The CDR3, as DNA: TGTGCCAGCAGTGCCCAGGGTCCCGGGGAGCTGTTTTTT. This codes for CASSAQGPGELFF. The gene calls are TRBV12-3 or TRBV12-4 and TRBJ2-2; tentative D call: TRBD1 (5 bases). The CDR3 is made up of 13 amino acids. V gave up 5 bases and J gave up 6 bases, with 10 bases separating them.

In this sample, this clonotype turned up a few times. This chain links TRBV30 with TRBJ1-5; D is perhaps TRBD1 (5 bases). CDR3 size: 13 residues. Per the germline V gene, CDR1 is GTSNPN and CDR2 is SVGIG (reference sequence). V lost 6 bases and J 7 bases, leaving 16 bases between the germline ends. The DNA for the CDR3 is TGTGCCTGTGCTGGTCCCTGGGACCAGCCCCAGCATTTT. As protein: CACAGPWDQPQHF.

Many counts were recorded for this clonotype. V is TRBV6-1 and J is TRBJ2-2; 7 nucleotides align to TRBD1. Germline-derived CDR1 and CDR2 are MNHNS and SASEGT. The CDR3 has 15 residues. Unmatched junction bases numbered 5, after V lost 7 bases and J lost 0 bases. CDR3 region: CASIGDRANTGELFF. The CDR3 region has the DNA TGTGCCAGCATAGGCGACAGGGCGAACACCGGGGAGCTGTTTTTT.

This clonotype was picked up many times. The rearrangement joins TRBV7-2 to TRBJ2-5, with 8 bases matching TRBD2. CDR1 and CDR2 (germline): SGHTA, FQGNSA. The CDR3 is 15 amino acids. Losses at the gene ends were 7 bases for V and 5 bases for J; bases not matched to a gene: 12. The CDR3 region has the DNA TGTGCCAGCACCTTGACTAGCGCGGGCCGGGAGACCCAGTACTTC. This gives the protein CASTLTSAGRETQYF.

This clonotype was found many times. The V gene is TRBV11-2, the J gene TRBJ2-3, with 8 nucleotides matching TRBD1. Germline V gene lookup returns CDR1 SGHAT and CDR2 FQNNGV. This CDR3 is 15 amino acids long. Germline trimming cut 3 bases from V and 2 bases from J; bases unmatched to any gene: 4. The CDR3 region has the DNA TGTGCCAGCAGCTTGGGACAGGTAGACACAGATACGCAGTATTTT. It codes for CASSLGQVDTDTQYF.

This clonotype was detected a few times. The chain carries TRBV28 and TRBJ2-7, with 9 bases that match TRBD1. The germline gives CDR1 MDHEN, CDR2 SYDVKM. The V segment lost 2 bases and the J segment 4 bases; nucleotides outside the gene matches: 6. CDR3 size: 15 residues. CDR3 sequence: CASSLGGTGLYEQYF. CDR3 sequence (DNA): TGTGCCAGCAGTTTAGGAGGGACAGGGTTGTACGAGCAGTACTTC.

At least ten counts were recorded for this clonotype. V is TRBV27 and J is TRBJ1-3, with D maybe TRBD1 (5 bases). The V gene lost 0 bases and the J gene lost 4 bases, with 10 bases spanning the gap. This CDR3 comprises 15 residues. Germline CDR1 reads MNHEY; CDR2 reads SMNVEV (reference sequence). CDR3 coding DNA: TGTGCCAGCAGTTTATCATGGACAAAGGGAAACACCATATATTTT. Protein product: CASSLSWTKGNTIYF.

Regarding this clonotype: At one end the junction does not follow the germline gene, possibly because of a read error. The chain has TRBV6-1 and TRBJ1-2, with D tentatively TRBD1 (5 bases). Germline V gene sequence: CDR1 MNHNS, CDR2 SASEGT. The length of the CDR3 is 13 residues. Written as DNA, the CDR3 is TGTGCCAGCAGTGATGTAGAGGGGCTCGGTCCTTCCTTC. Protein sequence: CASSDVEGLGPSF.

The chain combines TRBV28 with TRBJ1-2; D is possibly TRBD1 (5 bases). CDR1 is MDHEN and CDR2 is SYDVKM in the germline V gene. V was pared by 6 bases and J by 5 bases, with 16 bases between. CDR3 length equals 14 residues. In DNA form, the CDR3 reads TGTGCCAGCAGAACTCCGGGACGGGCGTATGGCTACACCTTC. This codes for CASRTPGRAYGYTF.

This clonotype occurred many times. The chain carries TRBV28 and TRBJ1-2, with D possibly matching TRBD1 (5 bases). V lost 7 bases and J 5 bases, leaving 17 bases between the germline ends. This CDR3 region has 14 residues. The germline V gene has CDR1 MDHEN and CDR2 SYDVKM. The CDR3, as DNA: TGTGCCAGCACTCAAGGGGAATTAAGTTATGGCTACACCTTC. It yields the protein CASTQGELSYGYTF.

This rearrangement joins TRBV6-5 to TRBJ1-3; D gene unclear. Looked up from germline, CDR1 is MNHEY and CDR2 is SVGAGI. Trimming removed 0 bases at V and 2 bases at J, with 11 bases between. The CDR3 is 16 amino acids. The CDR3 spells CASSYSLHGTGNTIYF. The CDR3 region has the DNA TGTGCCAGCAGTTACTCCCTACACGGGACTGGAAACACCATATATTTT.

This clonotype has ten or more counts. This chain links TRBV6-5 with TRBJ1-1; no clear D. Germline V lookup: CDR1 MNHEY, CDR2 SVGAGI. This CDR3 spans 14 amino acids. V lost 0 bases and J lost 2, with 7 bases in between. This chain's CDR3 is CASSYSGYNTEAFF. The CDR3 DNA sequence: TGTGCCAGCAGTTACTCTGGGTATAACACTGAAGCTTTCTTT.

In this sample, this clonotype turned up many times. The rearrangement links TRBV2 to TRBJ1-5; 10 bases are shared with TRBD1. The J segment lost 9 bases and the V segment lost 6 bases, leaving 2 bases of the junction unmatched. CDR3 length: 12 residues. Germline CDR1 reads SNHLY; CDR2 reads FYNNEI. CDR3 bases: TGTGCCAGCAGCCGGGACAGGGGGCCCCAGCATTTT. Amino acids: CASSRDRGPQHF.

This clonotype showed up many times. This chain uses TRBV27 with TRBJ1-2, with 7 bases that match TRBD1. The CDR3 sequence is 16 residues long. The germline gives CDR1 MNHEY, CDR2 SMNVEV (reference sequence). V shed 5 bases, J shed 2 bases, and the junction held 11 bases outside the gene matches. DNA for the CDR3: TGTGCCAGCAGTACGTCTACAGGGGACTCCAACTATGGCTACACCTTC. Translating gives CASSTSTGDSNYGYTF.

The chain links TRBV10-3 to TRBJ2-5; no clear D. The germline gives CDR1 ENHRY, CDR2 SYGVKD. The CDR3 has 14 amino acids. The ends were cut back, 3 bases at V and 3 bases at J, with 11 bases in the middle. The CDR3 DNA is TGTGCCATCAGTGACCAACAGACGGAAGAGACCCAGTACTTC. This sequence encodes CAISDQQTEETQYF.

V and J are TRBV6-2 or TRBV6-3 and TRBJ2-7; 13 bases agree with TRBD2. The CDR3 totals 13 residues. Unmatched junction bases numbered 5, after V lost 8 bases and J lost 7 bases. From germline, CDR1 is MNHEY and CDR2 SVGEGT. The DNA of the CDR3 is TGTGCCAGCCTGGAACTAGCGGGAGGGGAGCAGTACTTC. This codes for CASLELAGGEQYF.

With respect to this clonotype: This could be a read error, since a much larger clone is one nucleotide away. The chain recombines TRBV27 with TRBJ1-6; D call uncertain. Trimming pared 3 bases from V and 0 bases from J, leaving 3 bases between. CDR3 length: 14 residues. Germline CDR1 and CDR2: MNHEY and SMNVEV (reference sequence). CDR3 loop: CASSLNSYNSPLHF. The CDR3 DNA sequence: TGTGCCAGCAGTTTGAACTCCTATAATTCACCCCTCCACTTT.

The CDR3 nucleotides are TGTGCCACCAGTGATCCGGGAAGCCCCCTCGGGGAGCTGTTTTTT. Its translation is CATSDPGSPLGELFF. The chain links TRBV24-1 to TRBJ2-2; a possible D gene is TRBD2 (5 bases). With 3 bases removed from V and 7 bases from J, the gap between germline ends came to 14 bases. Germline V gene data show CDR1 as KGHDR and CDR2 as SFDVKD. This CDR3 contains 15 residues.

In this sample, this clonotype turned up many times. The chain is built from TRBV11-1 and TRBJ2-2, with 7 positions matching TRBD1. Germline lookup yields CDR1 SGHAT and CDR2 FQDESV (reference sequence). CDR3 length equals 14 residues. Trimming cost V 5 bases and J 4 bases; bases outside gene matches: 4. CDR3 sequence: CASSVRDSTGELFF. The CDR3 bases are TGTGCCAGCAGCGTCCGGGACAGCACCGGGGAGCTGTTTTTT.

The V call is TRBV12-3 or TRBV12-4, the J call TRBJ2-5; D is possibly TRBD2 (6 bases). V was clipped by 6 bases and J by 4 bases, with 12 bases between them. The length of the CDR3 is 13 residues. CDR3: CASSVLLAETQYF. The CDR3 DNA sequence: TGTGCCAGCAGCGTCTTACTAGCAGAGACCCAGTACTTC.

The rearrangement joins TRBV4-1 to TRBJ2-7; TRBD1 matches 8 bases. The length of the CDR3 is 15 residues. V shed 1 base, J shed 5 bases, and the junction held 7 bases outside the gene matches. Germline V gives CDR1 MGHRA, CDR2 YSYEKL. CDR3 protein: CASSQASGQGDEQYF. The CDR3 DNA is TGCGCCAGCAGCCAAGCTTCAGGACAGGGAGACGAGCAGTACTTC.

The gene calls are TRBV11-3 and TRBJ2-3; TRBD2 matches at 8 bases. CDR3 size: 14 residues. The germline CDR1 and CDR2 sequences are SGHNT and YENEEA. V was clipped by 3 bases and J by 5 bases; unmatched bases: 4. CDR3 sequence (DNA): TGTGCCAGCAGCTTTACTAGCGGAGGAGATACGCAGTATTTT. Protein product: CASSFTSGGDTQYF.

This clonotype was counted at least ten times. V gene TRBV7-8 combines with J gene TRBJ1-2; D not resolved. This CDR3 contains 15 residues. Trimming shortened V by 0 bases and J by 7 bases, and 15 bases separated the two germline ends. CDR1 and CDR2 from the germline V gene are SGHVS and FQNEAQ. CDR3 region: CASSLAYTGSAGYTF. The CDR3, as DNA: TGTGCCAGCAGCTTAGCATATACCGGGAGCGCTGGCTACACCTTC.

The chain links TRBV9 to TRBJ1-1, with 7 bases identical to TRBD1. This CDR3 has 14 residues. CDR1 and CDR2 from the germline V gene are SGDLS and YYNGEE. The J segment lost 4 bases and the V segment lost 2 bases, leaving 5 bases of the junction unmatched. CDR3 sequence (DNA): TGTGCCAGCAGCGTGGAGTCAGGGGGCACTGAAGCTTTCTTT. This translates into CASSVESGGTEAFF.

The gene calls are TRBV7-6 and TRBJ2-7, with TRBD2 identical over 15 bases. This CDR3 comprises 16 residues. After removal of 5 bases from V and 5 bases from J, the junction contained 7 bases not matched to a gene. Germline V gene data show CDR1 as SGHVS and CDR2 as FNYEAQ. CDR3 nucleotide sequence: TGTGCCAGCAGCCCCGGGACTAGCGGGAGGAACAACGAGCAGTACTTC. The encoded protein is CASSPGTSGRNNEQYF. Together with reference TRBV7-6 and TRBJ2-7, the CDR3 gives the full variable domain: GAGVSQSPRYKVTKRGQDVALRCDPISGHVSLYWYRQALGQGPEFLTYFNYEAQQDKSGLPNDRFSAERPEGSISTLTIQRTEQRDSAMYRCASSPGTSGRNNEQYFGPGTRLTVT.

The chain links TRBV6-1 to TRBJ1-5; the D gene is possibly TRBD1 (6 bases). This CDR3 contains 11 residues. From germline, CDR1 is MNHNS and CDR2 SASEGT. Trimming left V 3 bases short and J 11 bases short, with 8 bases between. This CDR3 reads CASSDAGAQHF. The CDR3 bases are TGTGCCAGCAGTGACGCAGGGGCCCAGCATTTT.

Many counts were recorded for this clonotype. This rearrangement joins TRBV30 to TRBJ2-7; a weak D match, TRBD2 (6 bases). Trimming stripped 4 bases from V and 3 bases from J, with 10 bases between. Looked up from germline, CDR1 is GTSNPN and CDR2 is SVGIG (reference sequence). The CDR3 contains 12 residues. As DNA, the CDR3 is TGTGCCTGGACACCCGGGGGCTACGAGCAGTACTTC. Residues: CAWTPGGYEQYF.

This clonotype has a handful of counts. The rearrangement joins TRBV4-1 to TRBJ2-7; 12 bases match TRBD2. The CDR3 loop spans 15 amino acids. In germline, CDR1 is MGHRA, CDR2 YSYEKL. J lost 5 bases, V lost 4 bases, and 6 bases had no gene match. The CDR3 DNA follows: TGCGCCAGCAGCCCCGGACTAGCGGGATTTAACGAGCAGTACTTC. This gives the protein CASSPGLAGFNEQYF.

The V gene is TRBV19, the J gene TRBJ2-7; D may be TRBD2 (5 bases). This CDR3 has 15 residues. V was cut by 6 bases and J by 0 bases, with 15 bases left in between. Germline loops: CDR1 LNHDA, CDR2 SQIVND (reference sequence). The CDR3 spells CASRPLDSTSYEQYF. DNA for the CDR3: TGTGCCAGTAGACCTCTGGACTCAACCTCCTACGAGCAGTACTTC.

The chain uses TRBV7-2 and TRBJ2-2; D unresolved. The CDR3 consists of 13 residues. Trimming pared 3 bases from V and 7 bases from J, leaving 9 bases between. Germline CDR1 is SGHTA and CDR2 is FQGNSA. The CDR3: CASSLKGFGELFF. The CDR3 DNA is TGTGCCAGCAGCTTGAAGGGTTTCGGGGAGCTGTTTTTT.